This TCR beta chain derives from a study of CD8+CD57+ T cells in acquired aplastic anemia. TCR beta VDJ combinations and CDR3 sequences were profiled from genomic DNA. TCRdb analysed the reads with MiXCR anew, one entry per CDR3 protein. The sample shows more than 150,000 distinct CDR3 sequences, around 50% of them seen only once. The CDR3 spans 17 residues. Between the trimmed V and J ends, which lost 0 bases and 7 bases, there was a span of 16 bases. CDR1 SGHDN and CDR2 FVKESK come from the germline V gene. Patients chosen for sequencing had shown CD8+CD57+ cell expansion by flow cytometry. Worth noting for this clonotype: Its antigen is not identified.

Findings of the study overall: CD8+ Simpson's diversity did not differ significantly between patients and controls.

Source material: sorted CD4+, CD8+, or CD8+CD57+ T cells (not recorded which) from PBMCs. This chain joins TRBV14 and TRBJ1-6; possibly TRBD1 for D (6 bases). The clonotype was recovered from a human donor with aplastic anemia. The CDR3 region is CASSQDPRPTGNSPLHF. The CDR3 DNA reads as TGTGCCAGCAGCCAAGATCCCAGGCCTACAGGGAATTCACCCCTCCACTTT.